This entry features one T cell receptor beta chain sequence. This sample was included in a study of blood T cell repertoires in COVID-19. Study context: Samples representing acute and convalescent COVID-19 were sourced from the United States, Italy and Spain. The analysed material was cDNA or gDNA that came from T cells, B-cell-depleted T cells, or PBMCs.

V was pared by 6 bases and J by 7 bases, with 16 bases between. This CDR3 contains 14 residues. Per germline, CDR1 SNHLY and CDR2 FYNNEI. Produced via immunoSEQ multiplex PCR; TCRdb's table is partial and in-frame only. The table includes about 200,000 clones, approximately 81% detected once. In assigning cohorts, the study relied on participant-reported clinical history. What the recovered Cohort 3 donors had was two negative PCRs, clearance, or symptom resolution. The sequence came from a man aged 40-50 years who had recovered from COVID-19. The material sequenced was PBMCs or T cells enriched from blood (not recorded which). The chain couples TRBV2 to TRBJ2-1; the D gene is possibly TRBD1 (6 bases). The CDR3 DNA reads TGTGCCAGCAGGCAAATCATCAGGGGTAATGAGCAGTTCTTC. Its translation is CASRQIIRGNEQFF.